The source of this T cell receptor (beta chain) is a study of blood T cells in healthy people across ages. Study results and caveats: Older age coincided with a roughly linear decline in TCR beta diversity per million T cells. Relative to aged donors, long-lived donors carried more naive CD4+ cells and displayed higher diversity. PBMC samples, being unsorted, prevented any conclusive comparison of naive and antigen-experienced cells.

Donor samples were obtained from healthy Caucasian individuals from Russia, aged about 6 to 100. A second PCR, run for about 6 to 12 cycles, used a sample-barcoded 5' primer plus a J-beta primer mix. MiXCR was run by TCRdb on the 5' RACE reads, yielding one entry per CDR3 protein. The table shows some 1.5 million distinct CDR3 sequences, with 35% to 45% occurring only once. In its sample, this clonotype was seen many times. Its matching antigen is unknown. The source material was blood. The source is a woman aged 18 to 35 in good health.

CDR3 nucleotide sequence: TGTGCCAGCAGCCCCCGGGCTCGGGATACGCAGTATTTT. This gives the protein CASSPRARDTQYF. V and J are TRBV13 and TRBJ2-3; D is uncertain. This CDR3 is 13 amino acids long. V was cut by 5 bases and J by 6 bases, with 12 bases left in between. Germline V lookup: CDR1 PRHDT, CDR2 FYEKMQ (reference sequence).